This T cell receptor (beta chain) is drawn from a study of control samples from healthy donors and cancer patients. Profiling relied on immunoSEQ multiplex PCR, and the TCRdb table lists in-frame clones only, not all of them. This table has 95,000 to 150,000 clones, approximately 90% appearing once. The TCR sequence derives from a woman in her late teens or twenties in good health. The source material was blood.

The CDR3 spells CASSTTSGDNEQFF. Written as DNA, the CDR3 is TGTGCCAGCAGCACTACTAGCGGGGACAATGAGCAGTTCTTC. The chain links TRBV7-9 to TRBJ2-1, with TRBD2 matching over 10 bases. Germline CDR1 and CDR2: SEHNR and FQNEAQ (reference sequence). The CDR3 covers 14 residues. V shed 5 bases and J 5 bases; nucleotides not matched to a gene: 3.